This passage covers 24 T cell receptor beta chains from one sample sequenced in a study of T cell responses to AZD1222 COVID-19 vaccine. Profiled with immunoSEQ multiplex PCR; TCRdb holds only in-frame clones, not every one. There are some 150,000 clones in the sample; under 95% occur only once, and around 4.5% lies in the top ten. Sample: peripheral blood, taken on day 0 of MenACWY control vaccination. Receptors were obtained from an adult in good health.

The J gene is TRBJ2-2, the V gene TRBV18; 8 bases line up with TRBD2. J lost 5 bases, V lost 5 bases, and 7 bases had no gene match. Germline lookup yields CDR1 KGHSH and CDR2 LQKENI. The CDR3 is 15 residues long. For the CDR3, the DNA is TGTGCCAGCTCAGAGGCGGGAGGAATGACCGGGGAGCTGTTTTTT. Translation: CASSEAGGMTGELFF.

The CDR3 nucleotides read TGTGCCAGCAGCCAAGTGAGCGGGAGTTCCTACAATGAGCAGTTCTTC. Encoded protein: CASSQVSGSSYNEQFF. This chain uses TRBV3-1 (or the pseudogene TRBV3-2) with TRBJ2-1; 8 bases map to TRBD2. CDR1 and CDR2 from the germline V gene are LGHDT and YNNKEL (reference sequence). This CDR3 comprises 16 residues. The junction had 3 bases not matched to a gene; V was cut back by 1 base and J by 1 base.

The DNA for the CDR3 is TGTGCCACCAGGGGGTCCCTAAACAACCCCGGGGAGCTGTTTTTT. This translates into CATRGSLNNPGELFF. This chain joins TRBV24-1 and TRBJ2-2; D unresolved. The germline CDR1 and CDR2 sequences are KGHDR and SFDVKD. CDR3 length: 15 amino acids. V dropped 7 bases and J dropped 6 bases, with 17 bases sitting between them.

V usage is TRBV24-1 and J usage is TRBJ1-4, with 11 bases matching TRBD1. After removal of 4 bases from V and 8 bases from J, the junction contained 8 bases not matched to a gene. CDR3 size: 16 residues. The V gene's germline CDR1 is KGHDR and CDR2 SFDVKD. DNA of the CDR3: TGTGCCACCAGTGACCGTACTGGGACAGGGGGAGAAAAACTGTTTTTT. This translates into CATSDRTGTGGEKLFF.

The CDR3 region is CASSLNRANTEAFF. CDR3 sequence (DNA): TGTGCCAGCAGCTTGAACAGGGCGAACACTGAAGCTTTCTTT. The J gene is TRBJ1-1, the V gene TRBV5-6; the D gene is possibly TRBD1 (6 bases). Trimming shortened V by 1 base and J by 1 base, and 8 bases separated the two germline ends. Germline-derived CDR1 and CDR2 are SGHDT and YYEEEE. The CDR3 is 14 residues long.

The genes are TRBV7-9 and TRBJ2-5; a weak D match, TRBD2 (6 bases). CDR3 length: 14 amino acids. V lost 2 bases to trimming and J lost 7 bases, with 14 bases between them. CDR1 is SEHNR and CDR2 is FQNEAQ in the germline V gene (reference sequence). This chain's CDR3 is CASSLPRLEGTQYF. The CDR3 DNA reads TGTGCCAGCAGCTTACCCAGACTAGAAGGGACCCAGTACTTC.

This clone was detected only once. This chain joins TRBV28 and TRBJ1-1, with D maybe TRBD1 (6 bases). Germline V CDR1 and CDR2: MDHEN, SYDVKM. The ends were cut back, 6 bases at V and 6 bases at J, with 14 bases in the middle. The CDR3 has 13 residues. Here the CDR3 reads CASRAQGRAEAFF. CDR3 sequence (DNA): TGTGCCAGCAGGGCTCAGGGGAGGGCTGAAGCTTTCTTT.

The chain joins TRBV6-5 to TRBJ1-1, with D uncertain. The CDR3 consists of 15 residues. The V end lost 2 bases, the J end lost 5 bases, and 15 bases lay between the germline ends. From germline, CDR1 is MNHEY and CDR2 SVGAGI. The CDR3 nucleotides are TGTGCCAGCAGTTACGTCCAAGTGGGAAGAACTGAAGCTTTCTTT. It specifies CASSYVQVGRTEAFF.

This clone was observed a few times. The chain carries TRBV28 and TRBJ1-5; 9 positions agree with TRBD1. The V and J ends lost 6 bases and 3 bases, in that order; junction bases with no gene match: 6. CDR3 length equals 15 residues. Per germline, CDR1 MDHEN and CDR2 SYDVKM. This CDR3 is CASRPTGGSNQPQHF. CDR3 in DNA: TGTGCCAGCAGGCCCACAGGGGGCTCCAATCAGCCCCAGCATTTT.

The rearrangement uses TRBV7-3 and TRBJ2-2; D unresolved. The germline gives CDR1 SGHTA, CDR2 FQGTGA. With 4 bases removed from V and 6 bases from J, the gap between germline ends came to 12 bases. CDR3 size: 14 residues. CDR3 loop: CASSSSGLAGELFF. CDR3 DNA: TGTGCCAGCAGCTCCTCCGGGTTAGCCGGGGAGCTGTTTTTT.

J is TRBJ2-3 and V is TRBV20-1; D might be TRBD2 (5 bases). The V gene's germline CDR1 is DFQATT and CDR2 SNEGSKA (reference sequence). This CDR3 has 13 residues. The V and J ends lost 3 bases and 5 bases respectively, with 12 bases between them. The CDR3 DNA reads TGCAGTGCTAGTCCCGGGATGGGAGATACGCAGTATTTT. Its protein product is CSASPGMGDTQYF.

The V call is TRBV13, the J call TRBJ2-2; D is unclear. V lost 6 bases to trimming and J lost 2 bases, with 7 bases between them. Germline V gene sequence: CDR1 PRHDT, CDR2 FYEKMQ (reference sequence). The CDR3 length is 13 residues. For the CDR3, the DNA is TGTGCCAGCAGACCCCAAAACACCGGGGAGCTGTTTTTT. It specifies CASRPQNTGELFF. Full variable domain (missing parts from reference TRBV13 and TRBJ2-2): AAGVIQSPRHLIKEKRETATLKCYPIPRHDTVYWYQQGPGQDPQFLISFYEKMQSDKGSIPDRFSAQQFSDYHSELNMSSLELGDSALYFCASRPQNTGELFFGEGSRLTVL.

The V call is TRBV11-2, the J call TRBJ1-1; D might be TRBD1 (5 bases). There are 14 residues in the CDR3. Looked up from germline, CDR1 is SGHAT and CDR2 is FQNNGV. Trimming left V 4 bases short and J 7 bases short, with 16 bases between. CDR3 residues: CASSSDGALGEAFF. The CDR3 DNA reads TGTGCCAGCAGCTCCGATGGGGCTTTGGGTGAAGCTTTCTTT.

The gene calls are TRBV20-1 and TRBJ2-1; D remains ambiguous. Germline CDR1 is DFQATT and CDR2 is SNEGSKA (reference sequence). The CDR3 is 11 residues long. The germline V and J ends were trimmed by 0 bases and 15 bases, with 12 bases remaining between them. The DNA of the CDR3 is TGCAGTGCTAGAGATCCAGAAAGTGCGTTCTTC. Its translation: CSARDPESAFF.

The rearrangement joins TRBV28 to TRBJ2-3, with D tentatively TRBD1 (6 bases). The germline CDR1 and CDR2 sequences are MDHEN and SYDVKM. The CDR3 loop spans 16 amino acids. V was pared by 2 bases and J by 0 bases, with 12 bases between. The DNA for the CDR3 is TGTGCCAGCAGTTTACGGACAGCTTCAAGCACAGATACGCAGTATTTT. Its translation is CASSLRTASSTDTQYF.

The chain is built from TRBV9 and TRBJ2-1; 7 bases line up with TRBD2. The germline V gene encodes CDR1 SGDLS and CDR2 YYNGEE. The CDR3 consists of 14 residues. After removal of 0 bases from V and 9 bases from J, the junction contained 6 bases not matched to a gene. The CDR3 DNA sequence: TGTGCCAGCAGCGTAGGACTAGCCAGGACTGAGCAGTTCTTC. As protein: CASSVGLARTEQFF.

The chain carries TRBV18 and TRBJ2-1; 8 positions match TRBD2. The CDR3 has 15 amino acids. Germline CDR1 reads KGHSH; CDR2 reads LQKENI. With 0 bases clipped from V and 6 bases from J, the junction kept 4 bases outside the gene matches. DNA for the CDR3: TGTGCCAGCTCACCACCTAGCGGGATCGGCAATGAGCAGTTCTTC. Translation: CASSPPSGIGNEQFF.

J is TRBJ2-7 and V is TRBV30; a weak D match, TRBD2 (6 bases). The CDR3 runs 12 residues. The V gene lost 3 bases and the J gene lost 3 bases, with 9 bases spanning the gap. Germline V gene data show CDR1 as GTSNPN and CDR2 as SVGIG (reference sequence). The CDR3, as DNA: TGTGCCTGGAGCAGGGAGGACTACGAGCAGTACTTC. Its protein product is CAWSREDYEQYF.

The CDR3 here is CASNQDRGNQPQHF. As DNA, the CDR3 is TGTGCCAGCAATCAGGACCGTGGAAATCAGCCCCAGCATTTT. The genes are TRBV6-5 and TRBJ1-5, with D unresolved. Trimming left V 7 bases short and J 4 bases short, with 14 bases between. CDR3 length equals 14 residues. Germline V CDR1 and CDR2: MNHEY, SVGAGI.

The J gene is TRBJ1-4, the V gene TRBV30; TRBD1 matches 8 bases. Germline CDR1 reads GTSNPN; CDR2 reads SVGIG (reference sequence). V gave up 2 bases and J gave up 8 bases; unmatched junction bases: 13. CDR3 size: 16 residues. This CDR3 is CAWSYPLQGGGEKLFF. DNA for the CDR3: TGTGCCTGGAGTTATCCATTACAGGGGGGAGGGGAAAAACTGTTTTTT.

The V call is TRBV19, the J call TRBJ1-5, with D perhaps TRBD1 (6 bases). CDR3 length: 16 amino acids. The V end lost 1 base, the J end lost 4 bases, and 14 bases lay between the germline ends. The germline gives CDR1 LNHDA, CDR2 SQIVND (reference sequence). DNA for the CDR3: TGTGCCAGTAGTATAGGATGGACAGTTGGAAATCAGCCCCAGCATTTT. It specifies CASSIGWTVGNQPQHF.

The rearrangement links TRBV30 to TRBJ1-1; D not certain. The CDR3 is 13 residues long. The V gene lost 7 bases and the J gene lost 2 bases, with 14 bases spanning the gap. CDR1 and CDR2 (germline): GTSNPN, SVGIG (reference sequence). The CDR3 is CASARHENTEAFF. Written as DNA, the CDR3 is TGTGCCTCCGCCAGGCATGAAAACACTGAAGCTTTCTTT.

The chain joins TRBV5-1 to TRBJ2-7, with unresolved D. This CDR3 contains 14 residues. The germline CDR1 and CDR2 sequences are SGHRS and YFSETQ. V dropped 3 bases and J dropped 4 bases, with 14 bases sitting between them. The CDR3 region is CASSYFAERYEQYF. For the CDR3, the DNA is TGCGCCAGCAGCTACTTTGCGGAGAGGTACGAGCAGTACTTC.

V and J are TRBV29-1 and TRBJ1-1; the D gene is possibly TRBD1 (6 bases). Trimming removed 2 bases at V and 5 bases at J, with 18 bases between. This CDR3 has 15 amino acids. Germline V lookup: CDR1 SQVTM, CDR2 ANQGSEA. This chain's CDR3 is CSVESHGGGRTEAFF. In DNA form, the CDR3 reads TGCAGCGTTGAATCACACGGAGGGGGTAGAACTGAAGCTTTCTTT.